This T cell receptor (beta chain) was documented in a study of shared clonotypes between healthy human individuals. Terminally differentiated effector memory CD45RA+ cells were excluded from the naive CD8 cells, which were CD45RO-negative and positively selected for CCR7. Germline V gene data show CDR1 as SQVTM and CDR2 as ANQGSEA. The V end lost 5 bases, the J end lost 0 bases, and 12 bases lay between the germline ends. The CDR3 contains 14 residues. Regarding this clone: Its cognate antigen is unknown.

Broader study findings: Specimens sampled were limited to blood, with tissue repertoires likely differing.

The authors ran the assay at deep level. TCRdb keeps only in-frame clones here, not all; method: immunoSEQ multiplex PCR. The table shows about 590,000 clones, with 95% occurring only once. Sequences were obtained from naive CD8+ T cells sorted from blood. The genes are TRBV29-1 and TRBJ2-3; either TRBD1 or TRBD2 may fit D (5 bases each). This receptor was taken from a woman aged 25 to 39 in good health. The CDR3 nucleotides read TGCAGCGTTACGGGGACCTATAGCACAGATACGCAGTATTTT. Translating it yields CSVTGTYSTDTQYF.